This TCR beta chain emerged from a study of PD-1 blockade in classical Hodgkin lymphoma. TCRdb keeps only in-frame clones here, not all; method: immunoSEQ multiplex PCR. The table has about 16,000 clones, 83% seen once. The V and J ends lost 0 bases and 2 bases respectively, with 11 bases between them. Germline CDR1 is WSHSY and CDR2 is SAAADI. The CDR3 length is 15 residues. The time point: cycle 4 day 1 (C4D1), after 5 to 7 weeks of nivolumab. Following autologous stem cell transplantation, relapse occurred in every patient, and exposure to brentuximab vedotin varied. The source was peripheral blood mononuclear cells (PBMCs), collected before the fourth cycle of nivolumab. This receptor was taken from a human donor with classical Hodgkin lymphoma. The chain uses TRBV10-2 and TRBJ2-7; D may be TRBD1 or TRBD2 (5 bases each). Written as DNA, the CDR3 is TGCGCCAGCAGTGAGTCCGGGGCAGGTACCTACGAGCAGTACTTC. This codes for CASSESGAGTYEQYF.